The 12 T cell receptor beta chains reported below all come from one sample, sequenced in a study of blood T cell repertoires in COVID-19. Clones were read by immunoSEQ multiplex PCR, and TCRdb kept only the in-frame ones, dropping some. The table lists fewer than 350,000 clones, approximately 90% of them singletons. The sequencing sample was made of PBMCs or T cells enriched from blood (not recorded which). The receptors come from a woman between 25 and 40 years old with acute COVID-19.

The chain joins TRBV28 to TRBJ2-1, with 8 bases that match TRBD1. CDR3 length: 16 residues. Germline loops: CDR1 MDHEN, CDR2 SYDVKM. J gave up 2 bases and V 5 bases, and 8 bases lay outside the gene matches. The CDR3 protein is CASSPLAGGPYNEQFF. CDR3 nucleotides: TGTGCCAGCAGTCCCTTGGCAGGGGGCCCCTACAATGAGCAGTTCTTC.

The CDR3 DNA is TGTGCCAGTAGTCAGGGAAATAGCAATCAGCCCCAGCATTTT. Its protein product is CASSQGNSNQPQHF. V and J are TRBV19 and TRBJ1-5; possibly TRBD1 for D (5 bases). The V gene's germline CDR1 is LNHDA and CDR2 SQIVND (reference sequence). The V gene lost 5 bases and the J gene lost 0 bases, with 8 bases spanning the gap. The length of the CDR3 is 14 residues. Drawing the rest from reference TRBV19 and TRBJ1-5, the complete variable domain is DGGITQSPKYLFRKEGQNVTLSCEQNLNHDAMYWYRQDPGQGLRLIYYSQIVNDFQKGDIAEGYSVSREKKESFPLTVTSAQKNPTAFYLCASSQGNSNQPQHFGDGTRLSIL.

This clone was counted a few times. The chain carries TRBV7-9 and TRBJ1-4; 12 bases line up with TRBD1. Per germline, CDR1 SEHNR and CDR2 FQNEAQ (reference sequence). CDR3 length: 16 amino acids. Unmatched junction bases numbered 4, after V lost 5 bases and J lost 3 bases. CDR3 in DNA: TGTGCCAGCAGCCCGGGACAGGGGGCAGCTAATGAAAAACTGTTTTTT. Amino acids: CASSPGQGAANEKLFF.

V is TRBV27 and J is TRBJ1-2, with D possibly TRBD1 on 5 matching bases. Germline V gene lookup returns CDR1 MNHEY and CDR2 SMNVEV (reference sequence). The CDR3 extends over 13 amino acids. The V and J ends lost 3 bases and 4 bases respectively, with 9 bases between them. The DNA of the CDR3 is TGTGCCAGCAGTTTGGAGGGGACCTATGGCTACACCTTC. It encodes CASSLEGTYGYTF.

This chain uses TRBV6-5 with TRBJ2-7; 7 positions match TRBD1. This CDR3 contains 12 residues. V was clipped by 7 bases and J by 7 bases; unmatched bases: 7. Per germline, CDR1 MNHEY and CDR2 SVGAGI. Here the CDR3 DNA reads TGTGCCAGCACCACAGGGGTTTGGGAGCAGTACTTC. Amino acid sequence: CASTTGVWEQYF.

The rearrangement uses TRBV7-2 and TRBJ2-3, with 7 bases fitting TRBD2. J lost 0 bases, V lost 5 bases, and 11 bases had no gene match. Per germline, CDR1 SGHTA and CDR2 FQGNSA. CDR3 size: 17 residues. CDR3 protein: CASSHYLLATSTDTQYF. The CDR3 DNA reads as TGTGCCAGCAGCCACTACCTACTAGCGACTAGCACAGATACGCAGTATTTT.

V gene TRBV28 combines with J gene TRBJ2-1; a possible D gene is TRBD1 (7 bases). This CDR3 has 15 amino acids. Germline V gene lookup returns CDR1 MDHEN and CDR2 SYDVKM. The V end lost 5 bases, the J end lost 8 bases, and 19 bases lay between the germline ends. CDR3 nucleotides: TGTGCCAGCAGTCGGGACAGAAGGACTATCGATGAGCAGTTCTTC. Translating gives CASSRDRRTIDEQFF. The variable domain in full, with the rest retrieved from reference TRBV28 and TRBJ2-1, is DVKVTQSSRYLVKRTGEKVFLECVQDMDHENMFWYRQDPGLGLRLIYFSYDVKMKEKGDIPEGYSVSREKKERFSLILESASTNQTSMYLCASSRDRRTIDEQFFGPGTRLTVL.

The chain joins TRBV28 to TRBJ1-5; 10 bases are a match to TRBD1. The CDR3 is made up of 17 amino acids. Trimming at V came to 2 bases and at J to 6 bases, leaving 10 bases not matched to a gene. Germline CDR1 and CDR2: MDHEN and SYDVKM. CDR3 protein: CASSLPGDRGLGQPQHF. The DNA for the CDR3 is TGTGCCAGCAGTTTACCTGGTGACAGGGGGCTTGGTCAGCCCCAGCATTTT.

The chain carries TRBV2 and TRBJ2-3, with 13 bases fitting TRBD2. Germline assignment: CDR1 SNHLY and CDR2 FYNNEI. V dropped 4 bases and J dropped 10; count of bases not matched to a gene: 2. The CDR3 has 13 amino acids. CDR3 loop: CASSGTSGGAQYF. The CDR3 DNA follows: TGTGCCAGCAGTGGGACTAGCGGGGGAGCGCAGTATTTT.

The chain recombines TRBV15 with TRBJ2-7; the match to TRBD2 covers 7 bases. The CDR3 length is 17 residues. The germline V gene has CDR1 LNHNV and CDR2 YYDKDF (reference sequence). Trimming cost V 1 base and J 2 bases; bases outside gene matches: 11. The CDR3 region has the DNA TGTGCCACCAGCAGAGCACTGGCGGCTAGCGGAGCCTACGAGCAGTACTTC. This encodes CATSRALAASGAYEQYF. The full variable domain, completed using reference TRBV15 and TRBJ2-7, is DAMVIQNPRYQVTQFGKPVTLSCSQTLNHNVMYWYQQKSSQAPKLLFHYYDKDFNNEADTPDNFQSRRPNTSFCFLDIRSPGLGDTAMYLCATSRALAASGAYEQYFGPGTRLTVT.

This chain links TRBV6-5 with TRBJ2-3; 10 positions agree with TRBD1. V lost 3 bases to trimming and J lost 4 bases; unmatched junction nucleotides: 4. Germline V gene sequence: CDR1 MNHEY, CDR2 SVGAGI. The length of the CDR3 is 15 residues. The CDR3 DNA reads TGTGCCAGCAGTTATGGGACAGGGGTGCCAGATACGCAGTATTTT. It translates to CASSYGTGVPDTQYF.

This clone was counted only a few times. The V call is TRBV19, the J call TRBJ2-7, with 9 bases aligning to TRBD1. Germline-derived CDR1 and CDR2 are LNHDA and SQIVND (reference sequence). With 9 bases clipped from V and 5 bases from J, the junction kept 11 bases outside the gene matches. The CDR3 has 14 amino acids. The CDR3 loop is CASTARDRAHEQYF. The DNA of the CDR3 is TGTGCCAGCACTGCCCGGGACAGGGCCCACGAGCAGTACTTC.